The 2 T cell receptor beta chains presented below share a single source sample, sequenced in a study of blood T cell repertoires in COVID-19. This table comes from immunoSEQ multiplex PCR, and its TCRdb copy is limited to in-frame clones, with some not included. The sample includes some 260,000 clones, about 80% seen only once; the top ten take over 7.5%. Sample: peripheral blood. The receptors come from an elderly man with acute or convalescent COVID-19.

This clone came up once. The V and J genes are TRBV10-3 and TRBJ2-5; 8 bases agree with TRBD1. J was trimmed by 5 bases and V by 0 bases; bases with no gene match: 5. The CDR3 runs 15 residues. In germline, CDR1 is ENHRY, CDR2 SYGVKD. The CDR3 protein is CAISESDRAGETQYF. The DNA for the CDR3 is TGTGCCATCAGTGAGTCGGACAGGGCAGGCGAGACCCAGTACTTC.

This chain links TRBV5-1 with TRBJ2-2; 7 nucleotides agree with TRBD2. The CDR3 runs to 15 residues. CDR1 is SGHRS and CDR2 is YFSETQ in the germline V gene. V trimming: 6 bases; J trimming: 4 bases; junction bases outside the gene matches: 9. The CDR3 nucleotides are TGCGCCAGCATTGCGGGGGATTCGGGCACCGGGGAGCTGTTTTTT. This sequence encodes CASIAGDSGTGELFF.